This T cell receptor beta chain derives from a study of graft-versus-host responses after intestinal transplantation. Across the whole study: Recipients received multivisceral, liver-intestinal, or isolated intestinal transplants.

Assay used: immunoSEQ multiplex PCR; TCRdb lists only in-frame clones, some missing. The profile shows about 93,000 clones, roughly 91% of them singletons. General study findings and limits: Detected in recipient marrow were GvH clones, some of which were first observed in ileum or blood. Allograft clonal ratios (graft-versus-host to host-versus-graft) were high in patients who had graft-donor T cell macrochimerism. Early declines in HvG clones that occurred post-transplant were associated with peak circulating GvH clone levels.

V lost 5 bases and J lost 2, with 9 bases in between. This CDR3 contains 13 residues. Per germline, CDR1 SEHNR and CDR2 FQNEAQ (reference sequence). In the case of this clone: The antigen is undetermined.

This specimen was unstimulated CD8+ T cells sorted from spleen or lymph node cells, taken before intestinal transplant. The TCR comes from a human donor who received an intestinal transplant. The rearrangement joins TRBV7-9 to TRBJ2-5; D call uncertain. The chain's CDR3 is CASSPPGQETQYF. In DNA, the CDR3 is TGTGCCAGCAGCCCCCCAGGTCAAGAGACCCAGTACTTC.